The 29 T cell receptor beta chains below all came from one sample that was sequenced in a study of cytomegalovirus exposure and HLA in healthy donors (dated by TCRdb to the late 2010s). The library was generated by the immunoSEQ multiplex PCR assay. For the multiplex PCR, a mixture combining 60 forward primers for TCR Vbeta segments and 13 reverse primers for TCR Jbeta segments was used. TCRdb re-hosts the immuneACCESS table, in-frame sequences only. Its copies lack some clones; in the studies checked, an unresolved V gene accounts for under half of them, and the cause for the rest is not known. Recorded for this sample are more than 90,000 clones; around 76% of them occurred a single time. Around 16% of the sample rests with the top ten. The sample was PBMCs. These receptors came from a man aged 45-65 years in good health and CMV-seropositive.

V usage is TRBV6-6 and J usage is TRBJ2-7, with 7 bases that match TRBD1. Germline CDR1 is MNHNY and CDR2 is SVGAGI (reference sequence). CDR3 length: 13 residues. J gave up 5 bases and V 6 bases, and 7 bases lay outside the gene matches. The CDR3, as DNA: TGTGCCAGCAGCCCGACAGGGATCCACGAGCAGTACTTC. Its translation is CASSPTGIHEQYF.

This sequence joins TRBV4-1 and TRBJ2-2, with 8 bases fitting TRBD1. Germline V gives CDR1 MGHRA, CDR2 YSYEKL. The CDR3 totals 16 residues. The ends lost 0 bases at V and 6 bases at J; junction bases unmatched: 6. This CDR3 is CASSQDKTGVAGELFF. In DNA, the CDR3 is TGCGCCAGCAGCCAAGATAAGACAGGGGTAGCCGGGGAGCTGTTTTTT.

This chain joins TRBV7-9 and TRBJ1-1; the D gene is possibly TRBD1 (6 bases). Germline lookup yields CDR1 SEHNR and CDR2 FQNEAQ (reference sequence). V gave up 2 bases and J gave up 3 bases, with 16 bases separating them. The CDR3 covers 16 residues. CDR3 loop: CASSLLPQGRDTEAFF. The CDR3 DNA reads TGTGCCAGCAGCTTACTTCCCCAGGGGAGGGACACTGAAGCTTTCTTT.

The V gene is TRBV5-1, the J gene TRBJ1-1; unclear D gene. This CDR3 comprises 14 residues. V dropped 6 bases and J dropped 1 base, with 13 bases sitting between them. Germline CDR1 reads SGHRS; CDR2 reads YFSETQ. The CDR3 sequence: CASTLESPNTEAFF. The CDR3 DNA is TGCGCCAGCACTTTGGAGAGCCCGAACACTGAAGCTTTCTTT.

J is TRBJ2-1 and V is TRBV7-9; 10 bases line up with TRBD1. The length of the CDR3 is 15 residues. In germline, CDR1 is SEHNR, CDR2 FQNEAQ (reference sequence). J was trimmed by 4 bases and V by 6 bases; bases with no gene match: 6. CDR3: CASSGGTGEYNEQFF. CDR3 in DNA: TGTGCCAGCAGTGGGGGGACAGGGGAATACAATGAGCAGTTCTTC.

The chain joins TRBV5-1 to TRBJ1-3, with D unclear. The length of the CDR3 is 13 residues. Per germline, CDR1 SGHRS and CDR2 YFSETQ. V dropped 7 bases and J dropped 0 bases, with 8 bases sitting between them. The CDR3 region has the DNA TGCGCCAGCTATGATAGCTCTGGAAACACCATATATTTT. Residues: CASYDSSGNTIYF.

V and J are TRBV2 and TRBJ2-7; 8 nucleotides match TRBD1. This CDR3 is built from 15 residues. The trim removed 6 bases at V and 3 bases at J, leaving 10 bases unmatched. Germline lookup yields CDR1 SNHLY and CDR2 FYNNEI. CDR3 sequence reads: CASRSYRTGHYEQYF. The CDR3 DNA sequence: TGTGCCAGCAGATCCTACAGGACAGGGCACTACGAGCAGTACTTC.

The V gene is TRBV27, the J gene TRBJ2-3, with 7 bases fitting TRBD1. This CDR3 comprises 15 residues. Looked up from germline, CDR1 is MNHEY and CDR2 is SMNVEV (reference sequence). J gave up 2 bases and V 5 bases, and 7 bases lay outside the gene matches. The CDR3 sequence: CASSLGTVHTDTQYF. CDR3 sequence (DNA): TGTGCCAGCAGTCTCGGGACAGTCCACACAGATACGCAGTATTTT.

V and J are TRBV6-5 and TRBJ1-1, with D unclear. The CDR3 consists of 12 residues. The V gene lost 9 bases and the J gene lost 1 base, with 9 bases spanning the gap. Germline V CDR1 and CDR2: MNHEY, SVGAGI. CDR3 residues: CASVASNTEAFF. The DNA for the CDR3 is TGTGCCAGTGTGGCATCGAACACTGAAGCTTTCTTT.

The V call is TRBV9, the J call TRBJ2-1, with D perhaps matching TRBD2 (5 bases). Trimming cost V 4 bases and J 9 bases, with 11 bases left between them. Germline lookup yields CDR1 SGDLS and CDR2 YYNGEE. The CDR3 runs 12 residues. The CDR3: CASSQRGIEQFF. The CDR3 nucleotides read TGTGCCAGCAGCCAACGGGGAATTGAGCAGTTCTTC.

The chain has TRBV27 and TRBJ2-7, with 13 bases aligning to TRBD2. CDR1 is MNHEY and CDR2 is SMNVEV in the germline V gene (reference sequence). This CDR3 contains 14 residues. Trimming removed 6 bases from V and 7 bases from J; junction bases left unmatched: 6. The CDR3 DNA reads TGTGCCAGCAGGCTGACTAGCGGGAGGAGTGAGCAGTACTTC. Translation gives CASRLTSGRSEQYF.

CDR3 sequence: CASSLAASHRELFF. The CDR3 DNA follows: TGTGCCAGCAGCTTAGCGGCCAGTCACCGGGAGCTGTTTTTT. The chain joins TRBV7-2 to TRBJ2-2, with D uncertain. The CDR3 runs to 14 residues. V was clipped by 0 bases and J by 9 bases, with 11 bases between them. Looked up from germline, CDR1 is SGHTA and CDR2 is FQGNSA.

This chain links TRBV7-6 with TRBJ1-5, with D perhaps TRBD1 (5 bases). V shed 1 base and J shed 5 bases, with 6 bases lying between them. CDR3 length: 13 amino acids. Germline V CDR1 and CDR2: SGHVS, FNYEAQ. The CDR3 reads CASSLGGDQPQHF. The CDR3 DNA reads TGTGCCAGCAGCTTAGGGGGGGATCAGCCCCAGCATTTT. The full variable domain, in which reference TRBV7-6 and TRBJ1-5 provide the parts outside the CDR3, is GAGVSQSPRYKVTKRGQDVALRCDPISGHVSLYWYRQALGQGPEFLTYFNYEAQQDKSGLPNDRFSAERPEGSISTLTIQRTEQRDSAMYRCASSLGGDQPQHFGDGTRLSIL.

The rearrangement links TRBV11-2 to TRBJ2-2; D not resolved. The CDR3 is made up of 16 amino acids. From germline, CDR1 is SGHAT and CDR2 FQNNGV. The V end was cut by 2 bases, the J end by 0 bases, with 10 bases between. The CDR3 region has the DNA TGTGCCAGCAGCTTAATGGCACCCGCGAACACCGGGGAGCTGTTTTTT. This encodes CASSLMAPANTGELFF.

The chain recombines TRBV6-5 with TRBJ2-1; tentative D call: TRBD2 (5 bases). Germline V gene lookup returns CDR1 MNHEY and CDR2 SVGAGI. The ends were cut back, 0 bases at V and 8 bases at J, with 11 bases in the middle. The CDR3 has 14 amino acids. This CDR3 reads CASSYSRVVDEQFF. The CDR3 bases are TGTGCCAGCAGTTACTCGAGGGTTGTGGATGAGCAGTTCTTC.

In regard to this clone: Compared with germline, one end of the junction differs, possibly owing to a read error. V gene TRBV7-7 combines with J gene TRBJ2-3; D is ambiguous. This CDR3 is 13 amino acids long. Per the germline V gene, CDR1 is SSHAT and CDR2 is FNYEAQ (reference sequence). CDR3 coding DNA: TGTGCTAGCAGCTCCCTCACTGCAGATACGCAGTATTTT. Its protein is CASSSLTADTQYF.

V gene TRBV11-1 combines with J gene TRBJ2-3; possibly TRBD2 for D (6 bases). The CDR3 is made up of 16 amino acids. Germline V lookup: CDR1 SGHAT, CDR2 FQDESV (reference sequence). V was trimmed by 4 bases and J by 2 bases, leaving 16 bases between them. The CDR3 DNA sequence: TGTGCCAGCAGCTCAATGCAGTCTAGCGCCACAGATACGCAGTATTTT. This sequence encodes CASSSMQSSATDTQYF. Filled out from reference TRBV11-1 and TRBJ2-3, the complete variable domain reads EAEVAQSPRYKITEKSQAVAFWCDPISGHATLYWYRQILGQGPELLVQFQDESVVDDSQLPKDRFSAERLKGVDSTLKIQPAELGDSAMYLCASSSMQSSATDTQYFGPGTRLTVL.

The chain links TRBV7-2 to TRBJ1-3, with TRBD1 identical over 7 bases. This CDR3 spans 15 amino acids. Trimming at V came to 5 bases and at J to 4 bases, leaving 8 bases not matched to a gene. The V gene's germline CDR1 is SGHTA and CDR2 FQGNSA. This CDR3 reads CASSEQGLRGNTIYF. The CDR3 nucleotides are TGTGCCAGCAGCGAACAGGGGCTACGAGGAAACACCATATATTTT. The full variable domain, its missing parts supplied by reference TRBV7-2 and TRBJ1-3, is GAGVSQSPSNKVTEKGKDVELRCDPISGHTALYWYRQSLGQGLEFLIYFQGNSAPDKSGLPSDRFSAERTGGSVSTLTIQRTQQEDSAVYLCASSEQGLRGNTIYFGEGSWLTVV.

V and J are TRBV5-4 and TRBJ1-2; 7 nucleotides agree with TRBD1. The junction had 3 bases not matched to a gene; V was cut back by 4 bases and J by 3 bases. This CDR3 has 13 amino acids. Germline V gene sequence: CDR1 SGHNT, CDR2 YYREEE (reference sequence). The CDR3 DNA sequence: TGTGCCAGCAGCACACAGGGGTACTATGGCTACACCTTC. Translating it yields CASSTQGYYGYTF.

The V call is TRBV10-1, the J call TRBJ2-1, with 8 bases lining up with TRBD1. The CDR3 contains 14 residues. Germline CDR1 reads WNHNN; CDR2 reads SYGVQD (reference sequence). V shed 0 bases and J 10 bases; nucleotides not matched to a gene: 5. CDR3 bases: TGCGCCAGCAGTGAGTCAGACAGGGGAGGAGAGCAGTTCTTC. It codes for CASSESDRGGEQFF.

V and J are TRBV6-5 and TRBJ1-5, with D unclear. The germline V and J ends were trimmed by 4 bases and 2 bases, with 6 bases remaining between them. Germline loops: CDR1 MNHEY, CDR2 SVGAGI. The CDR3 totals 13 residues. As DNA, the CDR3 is TGTGCCAGCAGTTCGGCGGGCAATCAGCCCCAGCATTTT. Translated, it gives CASSSAGNQPQHF.

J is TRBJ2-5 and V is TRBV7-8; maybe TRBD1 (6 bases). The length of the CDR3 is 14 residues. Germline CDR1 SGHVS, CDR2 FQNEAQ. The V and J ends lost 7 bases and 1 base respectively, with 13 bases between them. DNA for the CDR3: TGTGCCAGCATGGTTACAGGGTTCCAAGAGACCCAGTACTTC. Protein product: CASMVTGFQETQYF. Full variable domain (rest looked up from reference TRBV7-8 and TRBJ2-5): GAGVSQSPRYKVAKRGQDVALRCDPISGHVSLFWYQQALGQGPEFLTYFQNEAQLDKSGLPSDRFFAERPEGSVSTLKIQRTQQEDSAVYLCASMVTGFQETQYFGPGTRLLVL.

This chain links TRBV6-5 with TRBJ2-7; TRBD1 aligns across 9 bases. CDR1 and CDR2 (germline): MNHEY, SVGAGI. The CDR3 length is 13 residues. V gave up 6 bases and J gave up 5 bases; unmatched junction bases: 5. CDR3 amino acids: CASSDRGRNEQYF. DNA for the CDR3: TGTGCCAGCAGCGACAGGGGGAGGAACGAGCAGTACTTC.

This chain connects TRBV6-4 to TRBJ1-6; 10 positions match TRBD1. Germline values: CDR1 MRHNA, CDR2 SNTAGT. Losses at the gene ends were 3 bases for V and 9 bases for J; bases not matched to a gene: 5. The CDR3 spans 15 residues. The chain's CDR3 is CASSEWTGGLSPLHF. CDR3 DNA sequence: TGTGCCAGCAGTGAATGGACAGGGGGGCTTTCACCCCTCCACTTT.

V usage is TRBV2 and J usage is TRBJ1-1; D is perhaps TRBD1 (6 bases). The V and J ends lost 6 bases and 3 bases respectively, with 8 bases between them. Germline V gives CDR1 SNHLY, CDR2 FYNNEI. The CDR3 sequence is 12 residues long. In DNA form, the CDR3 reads TGTGCCAGCAGAGGGGGGGACACTGAAGCTTTCTTT. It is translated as CASRGGDTEAFF. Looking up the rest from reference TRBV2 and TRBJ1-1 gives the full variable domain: EPEVTQTPSHQVTQMGQEVILRCVPISNHLYFYWYRQILGQKVEFLVSFYNNEISEKSEIFDDQFSVERPDGSNFTLKIRSTKLEDSAMYFCASRGGDTEAFFGQGTRLTVV.

CDR3: CASNPGVVRTEAFF. For the CDR3, the DNA is TGTGCCAGTAACCCCGGGGTAGTGAGGACTGAAGCTTTCTTT. The rearrangement uses TRBV19 and TRBJ1-1, with no clear D. Germline assignment: CDR1 LNHDA and CDR2 SQIVND (reference sequence). V dropped 7 bases and J dropped 5 bases, with 17 bases sitting between them. The CDR3 consists of 14 residues.

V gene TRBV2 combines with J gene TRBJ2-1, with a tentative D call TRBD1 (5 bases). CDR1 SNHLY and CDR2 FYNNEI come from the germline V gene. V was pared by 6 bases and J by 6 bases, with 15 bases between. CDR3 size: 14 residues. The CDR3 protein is CASRGVVSSNEQFF. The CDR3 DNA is TGTGCCAGCAGAGGGGTGGTTAGTAGCAATGAGCAGTTCTTC.

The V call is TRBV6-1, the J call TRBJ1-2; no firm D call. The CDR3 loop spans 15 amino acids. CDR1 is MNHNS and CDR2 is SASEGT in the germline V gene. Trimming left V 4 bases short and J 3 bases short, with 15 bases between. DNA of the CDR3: TGTGCCAGCAGTGCAATGGGGAGCGGGGACTATGGCTACACCTTC. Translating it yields CASSAMGSGDYGYTF.

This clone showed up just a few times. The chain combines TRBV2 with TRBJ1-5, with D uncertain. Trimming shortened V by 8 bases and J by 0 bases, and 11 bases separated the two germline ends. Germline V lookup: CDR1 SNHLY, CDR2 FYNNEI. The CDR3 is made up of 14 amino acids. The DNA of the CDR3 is TGTGCCAGCCTGGGCCGATATAGCAATCAGCCCCAGCATTTT. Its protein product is CASLGRYSNQPQHF.